A selection of T cell receptor beta chains follows, all from one sample in a study of blood T cells in healthy people across ages. One entry per CDR3 protein, called by TCRdb with MiXCR from the 5' RACE reads. The sample includes approximately 1,000,000 distinct CDR3 sequences, over 35% of them seen just once. Specimen: blood. These receptors originate from a woman aged 55-69 years in good health. The CDR3 runs from the conserved cysteine through the conserved F or W. The D gene is left open where the match is weak. Size is stated for part of the rows, as once, few or many counts, or as a class when the clone is expanded.

TRBJ1-1,.,14,TRBV7-8,.,CASSSEPLGTEAFF,TGTGCCAGCAGCTCCGAACCCCTGGGCACTGAAGCTTTCTTT
TRBJ2-7,.,13,TRBV6-5,few,CASSYRPSNEQYF,TGTGCCAGCAGTTACCGACCTTCTAACGAGCAGTACTTC
TRBJ2-5,TRBD1,15,TRBV25-1,.,CASSTQDRWQETQYF,TGTGCCAGCAGTACCCAGGACAGGTGGCAAGAGACCCAGTACTTC
TRBJ2-2,TRBD1,13,TRBV29-1,.,CSARGLGTGELFF,TGCAGCGCCAGGGGGCTGGGGACCGGGGAGCTGTTTTTT
TRBJ2-5,.,13,TRBV3-1,few,CASSPWGGETQYF,TGTGCCAGCAGCCCATGGGGTGGCGAGACCCAGTACTTC
TRBJ2-1,TRBD1,12,TRBV20-1,few,CSAPTGPNEQFF,TGCAGTGCTCCGACAGGGCCCAATGAGCAGTTCTTC
TRBJ1-5,TRBD1,16,TRBV15,.,CATSRRTGSVRQPQHF,TGTGCCACCAGCAGAAGGACAGGGAGTGTTCGTCAGCCCCAGCATTTT
TRBJ1-5,.,15,TRBV6-6,few,CASRAGVASNQPQHF,TGTGCCAGCAGGGCCGGAGTAGCTAGCAATCAGCCCCAGCATTTT
TRBJ2-7,.,16,TRBV9,.,CASSAGDRWHGDEQYF,TGTGCCAGCAGCGCGGGGGACCGGTGGCACGGCGATGAGCAGTACTTC
TRBJ2-2,.,13,TRBV2,.,CASRPQDTGELFF,TGTGCCAGCAGGCCTCAGGACACCGGGGAGCTGTTTTTT
TRBJ2-3,.,15,TRBV24-1,.,CATRKTWTCTDTQYF,TGTGCCACCAGAAAGACCTGGACCTGCACAGATACGCAGTATTTT
TRBJ2-3,TRBD2,21,TRBV6-2/TRBV6-3,many,CASSYSGLAGGPGGLTDTQYF,TGTGCCAGCAGTTACTCGGGACTAGCGGGAGGGCCGGGAGGCCTCACAGATACGCAGTATTTT
TRBJ2-3,.,15,TRBV28,once,CASSPRLGYTDTQYF,TGTGCCAGCAGTCCGAGGCTAGGATACACAGATACGCAGTATTTT
TRBJ2-4,.,16,TRBV28,.,CASSVPSFLAKNIQYF,TGTGCCAGCAGTGTCCCTAGCTTTCTAGCCAAAAACATTCAGTACTTC
TRBJ1-1,TRBD1,13,TRBV11-2,.,CASSRDSGTEAFF,TGTGCCAGCAGCCGGGACAGCGGAACTGAAGCTTTCTTT
TRBJ2-1,.,12,TRBV20-1,once,CSARDRSNEQFF,TGCAGTGCTAGAGATCGGAGCAATGAGCAGTTCTTC
TRBJ2-1,.,12,TRBV30,.,CAWSVEEVQQFF,TGTGCCTGGAGTGTAGAGGAGGTGCAGCAGTTCTTC
TRBJ2-1,.,13,TRBV29-1,.,CSARGGSENEQFF,TGCAGCGCCCGAGGGGGTTCGGAGAATGAGCAGTTCTTC
TRBJ2-3,.,15,TRBV9,few,CASSVVGAGTDTQYF,TGTGCCAGCAGCGTAGTAGGGGCCGGCACAGATACGCAGTATTTT
TRBJ2-3,.,13,TRBV5-1,.,CASSGDGLDTQYF,TGCGCCAGCAGCGGGGACGGTTTGGATACGCAGTATTTT